Presented here are 18 T cell receptor beta chains from one specimen sequenced in a study of blood T cell repertoires in COVID-19. Profiling relied on immunoSEQ multiplex PCR, and the TCRdb table lists in-frame clones only, not all of them. Of roughly 230,000 clones in the sample, 80% to 90% are singletons; the top ten hold about 10%. The source material was peripheral blood. Source of these receptors: a woman older than 75 with COVID-19, enrolled during active disease.

This clone appeared a single time. The chain couples TRBV5-1 to TRBJ2-3; D gene ambiguous. The CDR3 is made up of 15 amino acids. V lost 1 base, J lost 0 bases, and 9 bases lay in between. Germline assignment: CDR1 SGHRS and CDR2 YFSETQ. CDR3 in DNA: TGCGCCAGCAGCTTGACTGGTCGTAGCACAGATACGCAGTATTTT. It encodes CASSLTGRSTDTQYF. Using reference TRBV5-1 and TRBJ2-3 for the parts outside the CDR3, the full variable domain is KAGVTQTPRYLIKTRGQQVTLSCSPISGHRSVSWYQQTPGQGLQFLFEYFSETQRNKGNFPGRFSGRQFSNSRSEMNVSTLELGDSALYLCASSLTGRSTDTQYFGPGTRLTVL.

The chain uses TRBV10-3 and TRBJ1-2; 10 bases fit TRBD1. V gave up 6 bases and J gave up 4 bases; unmatched junction bases: 5. This CDR3 region has 14 residues. Germline V gives CDR1 ENHRY, CDR2 SYGVKD. CDR3 residues: CAIRRTGGSYGYTF. Here the CDR3 DNA reads TGTGCCATCAGGAGGACAGGGGGTTCCTATGGCTACACCTTC.

The chain carries TRBV2 and TRBJ1-5, with 11 bases aligning to TRBD1. The CDR3 covers 15 residues. CDR1 SNHLY and CDR2 FYNNEI come from the germline V gene. J was trimmed by 7 bases and V by 7 bases; bases with no gene match: 9. The CDR3 DNA is TGTGCCAGCAACTACCTGGACAGGGGGCACCAGCCCCAGCATTTT. Translating it yields CASNYLDRGHQPQHF.

The chain is built from TRBV7-2 and TRBJ1-2, with 8 positions matching TRBD1. The J segment lost 0 bases and the V segment lost 5 bases, leaving 8 bases of the junction unmatched. Germline assignment: CDR1 SGHTA and CDR2 FQGNSA. This CDR3 region has 16 residues. The CDR3 region is CASSLTGAGTNYGYTF. The DNA for the CDR3 is TGTGCCAGCAGCCTGACAGGGGCCGGTACTAACTATGGCTACACCTTC.

Only a few counts were recorded for this clone. The genes are TRBV7-6 and TRBJ2-1; a weak D match, TRBD2 (6 bases). The CDR3 runs 17 residues. Germline CDR1 and CDR2: SGHVS and FNYEAQ. The V end was cut by 1 base, the J end by 0 bases, with 13 bases between. The CDR3 DNA reads as TGTGCCAGCAGCTTAGAAGTAGCGGAGAGCTCCTACAATGAGCAGTTCTTC. Its translation: CASSLEVAESSYNEQFF.

Notes on this clone: This CDR3 is also generated by other DNA sequences in the sample. The rearrangement links TRBV18 to TRBJ1-5; 7 bases are a match to TRBD1. The CDR3 runs to 15 residues. Germline lookup yields CDR1 KGHSH and CDR2 LQKENI. With V trimmed by 3 bases and J by 1 base, 3 bases remained unmatched. CDR3 residues: CASSPAGGSNQPQHF. In DNA, the CDR3 is TGTGCCAGCTCACCCGCAGGGGGAAGCAATCAGCCCCAGCATTTT. The whole variable domain, remainder taken from reference TRBV18 and TRBJ1-5, is NAGVMQNPRHLVRRRGQEARLRCSPMKGHSHVYWYRQLPEEGLKFMVYLQKENIIDESGMPKERFSAEFPKEGPSILRIQQVVRGDSAAYFCASSPAGGSNQPQHFGDGTRLSIL.

The V call is TRBV18, the J call TRBJ2-5; D not resolved. In germline, CDR1 is KGHSH, CDR2 LQKENI. The CDR3 has 14 residues. V gave up 6 bases and J gave up 2 bases, with 13 bases separating them. The CDR3 bases are TGTGCCAGCTCCGAGTTCCCAGGACAAGAGACCCAGTACTTC. Translation gives CASSEFPGQETQYF.

The chain has TRBV6-5 and TRBJ1-3; TRBD1 aligns across 7 bases. The CDR3 covers 14 residues. Germline V CDR1 and CDR2: MNHEY, SVGAGI. Unmatched junction bases numbered 4, after V lost 6 bases and J lost 2 bases. CDR3 sequence: CASRKTGTGNTIYF. The CDR3 DNA is TGTGCCAGCAGGAAGACAGGGACTGGAAACACCATATATTTT.

This clone was seen only a few times. The chain links TRBV3-1 (or the pseudogene TRBV3-2) to TRBJ1-6, with D possibly TRBD1 on 5 matching bases. Germline V gene sequence: CDR1 LGHDT, CDR2 YNNKEL (reference sequence). The CDR3 totals 17 residues. Trimming shortened V by 1 base and J by 4 bases, and 14 bases separated the two germline ends. CDR3 in amino acids: CASSQGGGSVYNSPLHF. The CDR3 DNA reads TGTGCCAGCAGCCAAGGGGGGGGTTCGGTGTATAATTCACCCCTCCACTTT.

The V and J genes are TRBV6-1 and TRBJ2-3; the D gene is possibly TRBD2 (7 bases). The CDR3 runs to 16 residues. Germline values: CDR1 MNHNS, CDR2 SASEGT. V lost 4 bases, J lost 4 bases, and 18 bases lay in between. The CDR3 coding sequence is TGTGCCAGCAGTGTCCTGGGGGGGGGCGCGGCAGATACGCAGTATTTT. As protein: CASSVLGGGAADTQYF.

This sequence joins TRBV28 and TRBJ1-4; D gene uncertain. Looked up from germline, CDR1 is MDHEN and CDR2 is SYDVKM. Trimming removed 2 bases from V and 7 bases from J, with 20 bases in between. The CDR3 length is 17 residues. The CDR3 region is CASSLAGTTRYFEKLFF. The CDR3 DNA is TGTGCCAGCAGTTTAGCCGGCACTACCCGATATTTTGAAAAACTGTTTTTT.

The J gene is TRBJ1-6, the V gene TRBV14; D unresolved. Trimming stripped 6 bases from V and 0 bases from J, with 9 bases between. This CDR3 is 15 amino acids long. CDR1 and CDR2 from the germline V gene are SGHDN and FVKESK. Here the CDR3 reads CASSTEISYNSPLHF. CDR3 sequence (DNA): TGTGCCAGCAGTACGGAGATCTCCTATAATTCACCCCTCCACTTT.

Turning to this clone: Additional DNA sequences in this sample encode the identical CDR3. CDR3 nucleotides: TGTGCCAGCAGATCCGGGACAGTGGGAGAAAAACTGTTTTTT. As protein: CASRSGTVGEKLFF. The chain is built from TRBV28 and TRBJ1-4, with 7 positions matching TRBD1. CDR1 is MDHEN, CDR2 SYDVKM, per germline. Trimming took 6 bases from V and 8 from J; bases not matched to a gene: 9. CDR3 length: 14 amino acids.

The CDR3 DNA reads TGTGCCATCAGCGAGGACAGGGACTTATTCAAGCCCCAGCATTTT. This encodes CAISEDRDLFKPQHF. The chain links TRBV10-3 to TRBJ1-5, with TRBD1 matching 8 bases. V lost 6 bases and J lost 8; bases outside the gene matches: 12. This CDR3 comprises 15 residues. Germline loops: CDR1 ENHRY, CDR2 SYGVKD.

The chain links TRBV9 to TRBJ2-5; possible D gene TRBD2, 6 bases. The CDR3 runs 14 residues. The V gene's germline CDR1 is SGDLS and CDR2 YYNGEE. The V end lost 3 bases, the J end lost 5 bases, and 14 bases lay between the germline ends. CDR3 sequence: CASSATSFGETQYF. The CDR3 DNA reads TGTGCCAGCAGCGCGACTAGTTTCGGCGAGACCCAGTACTTC.

On this clone: Other DNA variants within this sample encode the same CDR3. CDR3 loop: CATSDPGQANEKLFF. The CDR3 nucleotides read TGTGCCACCAGTGATCCAGGACAAGCTAATGAAAAACTGTTTTTT. V usage is TRBV24-1 and J usage is TRBJ1-4; perhaps TRBD1 as D (5 bases). CDR1 and CDR2 from the germline V gene are KGHDR and SFDVKD. V was clipped by 3 bases and J by 3 bases, with 10 bases between them. The CDR3 spans 15 residues.

This chain joins TRBV27 and TRBJ1-2; 11 positions agree with TRBD1. The V gene's germline CDR1 is MNHEY and CDR2 SMNVEV (reference sequence). The CDR3 has 14 amino acids. Trimming at V came to 6 bases and at J to 6 bases, leaving 6 bases not matched to a gene. CDR3 nucleotide sequence: TGTGCCAGCAGGAGGGGACAGGGGGTTGATGGCTACACCTTC. Protein sequence: CASRRGQGVDGYTF.

This chain links TRBV2 with TRBJ1-5; 9 nucleotides align to TRBD1. CDR3 length: 15 amino acids. The ends lost 5 bases at V and 6 bases at J; junction bases unmatched: 8. Germline V gene sequence: CDR1 SNHLY, CDR2 FYNNEI. CDR3 residues: CASSRDRGLGQPQHF. The CDR3 DNA reads TGTGCCAGCAGTCGAGACAGGGGGTTGGGTCAGCCCCAGCATTTT.